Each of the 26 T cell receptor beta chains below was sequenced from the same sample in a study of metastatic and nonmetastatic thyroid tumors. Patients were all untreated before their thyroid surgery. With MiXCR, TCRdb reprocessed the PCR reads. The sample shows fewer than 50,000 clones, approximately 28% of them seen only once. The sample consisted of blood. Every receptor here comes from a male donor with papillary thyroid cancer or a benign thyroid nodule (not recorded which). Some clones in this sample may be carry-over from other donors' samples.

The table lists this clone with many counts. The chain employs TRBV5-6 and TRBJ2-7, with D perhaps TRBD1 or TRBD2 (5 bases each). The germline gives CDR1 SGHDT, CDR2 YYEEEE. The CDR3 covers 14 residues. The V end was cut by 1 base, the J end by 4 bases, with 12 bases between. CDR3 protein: CASSLSGTAYEQYF. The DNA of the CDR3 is TGTGCCAGCAGCTTGTCGGGGACGGCGTACGAGCAGTACTTC.

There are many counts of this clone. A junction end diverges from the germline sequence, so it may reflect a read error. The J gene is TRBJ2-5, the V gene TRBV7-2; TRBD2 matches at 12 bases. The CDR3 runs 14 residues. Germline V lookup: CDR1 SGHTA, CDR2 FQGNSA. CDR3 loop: CASSLAGGPGTQYF. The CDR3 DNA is TGTGCCAGCAGCCTAGCGGGAGGGCCGGGGACCCAGTACTTC.

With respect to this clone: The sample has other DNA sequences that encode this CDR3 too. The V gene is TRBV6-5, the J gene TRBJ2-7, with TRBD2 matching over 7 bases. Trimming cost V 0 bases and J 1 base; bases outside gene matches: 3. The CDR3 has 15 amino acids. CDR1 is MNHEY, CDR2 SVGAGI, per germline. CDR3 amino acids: CASSYSPSGSYEQYF. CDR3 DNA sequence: TGTGCCAGCAGTTACTCGCCTAGCGGATCCTACGAGCAGTACTTC.

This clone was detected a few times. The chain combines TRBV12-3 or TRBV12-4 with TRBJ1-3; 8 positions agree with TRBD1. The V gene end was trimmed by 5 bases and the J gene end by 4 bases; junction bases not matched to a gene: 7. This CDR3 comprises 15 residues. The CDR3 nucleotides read TGTGCCAGCAGTCGGGACAGGCGTACCGGAAACACCATATATTTT. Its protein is CASSRDRRTGNTIYF.

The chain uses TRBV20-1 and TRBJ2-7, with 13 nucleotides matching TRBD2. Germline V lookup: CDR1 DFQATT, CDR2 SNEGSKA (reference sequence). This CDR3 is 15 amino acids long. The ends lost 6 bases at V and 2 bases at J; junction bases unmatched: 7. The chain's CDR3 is CSASSGTSGAYEQYF. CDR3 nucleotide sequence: TGCAGTGCCAGCAGTGGGACTAGCGGGGCCTACGAGCAGTACTTC.

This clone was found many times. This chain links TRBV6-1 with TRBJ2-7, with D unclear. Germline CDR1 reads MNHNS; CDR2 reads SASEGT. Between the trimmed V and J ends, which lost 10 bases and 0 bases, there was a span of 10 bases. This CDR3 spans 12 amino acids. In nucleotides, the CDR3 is TGTGCCACGGACCGTAGCTCCTACGAGCAGTACTTC. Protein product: CATDRSSYEQYF.

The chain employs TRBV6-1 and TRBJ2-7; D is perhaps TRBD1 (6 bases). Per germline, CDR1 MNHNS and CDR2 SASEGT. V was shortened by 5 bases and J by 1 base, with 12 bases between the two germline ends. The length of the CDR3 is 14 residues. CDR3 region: CASSSVDRSYEQYF. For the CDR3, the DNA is TGTGCCAGCAGTTCCGTAGACAGGTCCTACGAGCAGTACTTC.

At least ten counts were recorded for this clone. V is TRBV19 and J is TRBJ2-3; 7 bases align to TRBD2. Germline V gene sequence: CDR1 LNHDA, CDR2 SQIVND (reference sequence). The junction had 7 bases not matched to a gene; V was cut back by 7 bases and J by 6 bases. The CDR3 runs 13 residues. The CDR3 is CASNRDYLDTQYF. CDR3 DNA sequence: TGTGCCAGTAATCGGGACTATCTTGATACGCAGTATTTT.

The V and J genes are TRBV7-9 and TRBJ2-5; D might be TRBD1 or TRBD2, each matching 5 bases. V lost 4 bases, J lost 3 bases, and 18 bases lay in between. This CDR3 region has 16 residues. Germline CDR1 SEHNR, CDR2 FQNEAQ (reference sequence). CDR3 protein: CASSWIGTDFKETQYF. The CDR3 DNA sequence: TGTGCCAGCAGCTGGATCGGGACGGATTTTAAAGAGACCCAGTACTTC.

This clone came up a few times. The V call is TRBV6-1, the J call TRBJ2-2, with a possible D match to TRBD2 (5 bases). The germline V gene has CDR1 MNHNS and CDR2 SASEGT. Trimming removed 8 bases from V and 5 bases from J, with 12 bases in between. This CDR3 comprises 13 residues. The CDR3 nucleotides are TGTGCCAGCCGGAGCAGCGGTACCGGGGAGCTGTTTTTT. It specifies CASRSSGTGELFF.

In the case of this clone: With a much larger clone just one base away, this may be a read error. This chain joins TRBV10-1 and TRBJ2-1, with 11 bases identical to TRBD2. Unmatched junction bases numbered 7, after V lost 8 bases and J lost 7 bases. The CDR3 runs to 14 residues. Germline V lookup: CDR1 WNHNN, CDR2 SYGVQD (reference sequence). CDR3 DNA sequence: TGCGCCAGCGGTACTAGCGGGAGAGGGAATGAGCAGTTCTTC. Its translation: CASGTSGRGNEQFF.

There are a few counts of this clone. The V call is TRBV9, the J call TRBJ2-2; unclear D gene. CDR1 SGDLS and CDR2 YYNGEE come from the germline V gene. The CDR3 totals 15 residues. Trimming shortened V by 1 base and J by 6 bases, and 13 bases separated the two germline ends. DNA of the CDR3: TGTGCCAGCAGCGTACTAGTAGATACACCCGGGGAGCTGTTTTTT. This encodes CASSVLVDTPGELFF. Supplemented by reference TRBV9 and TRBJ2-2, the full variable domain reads DSGVTQTPKHLITATGQRVTLRCSPRSGDLSVYWYQQSLDQGLQFLIQYYNGEERAKGNILERFSAQQFPDLHSELNLSSLELGDSALYFCASSVLVDTPGELFFGEGSRLTVL.

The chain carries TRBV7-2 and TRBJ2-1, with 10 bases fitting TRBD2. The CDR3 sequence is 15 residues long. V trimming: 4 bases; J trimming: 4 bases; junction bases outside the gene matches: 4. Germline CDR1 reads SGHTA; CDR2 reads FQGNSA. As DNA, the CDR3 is TGTGCCAGCAGCTCGCGGACTAGCGGTTACAATGAGCAGTTCTTC. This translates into CASSSRTSGYNEQFF.

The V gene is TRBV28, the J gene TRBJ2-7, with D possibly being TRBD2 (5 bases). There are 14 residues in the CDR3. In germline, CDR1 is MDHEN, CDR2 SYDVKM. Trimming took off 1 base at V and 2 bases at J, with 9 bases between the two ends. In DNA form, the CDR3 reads TGTGCCAGCAGTTTATATGGAGGACCCTACGAGCAGTACTTC. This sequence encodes CASSLYGGPYEQYF.

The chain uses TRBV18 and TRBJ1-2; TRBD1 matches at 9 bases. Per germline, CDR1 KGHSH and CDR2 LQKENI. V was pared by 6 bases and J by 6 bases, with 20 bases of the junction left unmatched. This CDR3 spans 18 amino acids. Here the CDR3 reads CASSSTGWGQGFFDGYTF. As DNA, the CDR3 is TGTGCCAGCTCCTCCACTGGCTGGGGACAGGGATTCTTTGATGGCTACACCTTC.

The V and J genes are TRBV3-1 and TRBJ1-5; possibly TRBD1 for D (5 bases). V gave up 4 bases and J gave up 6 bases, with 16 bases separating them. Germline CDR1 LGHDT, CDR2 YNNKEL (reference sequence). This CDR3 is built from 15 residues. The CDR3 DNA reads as TGTGCCAGCAGCCGCCACAGTTCCGGGGGTCAGCCCCAGCATTTT. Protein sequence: CASSRHSSGGQPQHF. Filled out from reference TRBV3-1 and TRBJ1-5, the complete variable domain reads DTAVSQTPKYLVTQMGNDKSIKCEQNLGHDTMYWYKQDSKKFLKIMFSYNNKELIINETVPNRFSPKSPDKAHLNLHINSLELGDSAVYFCASSRHSSGGQPQHFGDGTRLSIL.

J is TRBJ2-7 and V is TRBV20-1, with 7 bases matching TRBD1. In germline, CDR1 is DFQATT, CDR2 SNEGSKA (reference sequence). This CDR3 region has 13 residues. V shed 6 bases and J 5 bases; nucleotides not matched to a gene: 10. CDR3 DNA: TGCAGTGCCCTACAGGGGACAGTTGACGAGCAGTACTTC. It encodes CSALQGTVDEQYF.

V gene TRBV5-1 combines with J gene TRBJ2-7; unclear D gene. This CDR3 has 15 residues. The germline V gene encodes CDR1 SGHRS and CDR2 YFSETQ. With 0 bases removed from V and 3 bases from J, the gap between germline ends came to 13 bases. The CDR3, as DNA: TGCGCCAGCAGCTTGGGGGGTTTTGTCGTCTACGAGCAGTACTTC. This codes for CASSLGGFVVYEQYF.

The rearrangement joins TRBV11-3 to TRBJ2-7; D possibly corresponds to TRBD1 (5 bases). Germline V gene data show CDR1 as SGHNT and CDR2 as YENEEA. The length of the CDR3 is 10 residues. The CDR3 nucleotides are TGTGCCATTTTACCGACAGTGGATTGCGTC. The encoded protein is CAILPTVDCV.

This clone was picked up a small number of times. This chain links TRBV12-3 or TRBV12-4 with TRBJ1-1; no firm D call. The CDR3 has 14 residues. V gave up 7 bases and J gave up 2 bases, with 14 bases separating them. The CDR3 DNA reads TGTGCCAGCATTAGAGGTTTTGGAAACACTGAAGCTTTCTTT. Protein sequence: CASIRGFGNTEAFF.

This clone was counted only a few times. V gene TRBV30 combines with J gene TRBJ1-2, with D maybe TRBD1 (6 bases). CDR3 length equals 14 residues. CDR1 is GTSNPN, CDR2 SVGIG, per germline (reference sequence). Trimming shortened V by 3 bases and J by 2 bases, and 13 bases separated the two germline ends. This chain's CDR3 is CAWRWGRGNYGYTF. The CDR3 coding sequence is TGTGCCTGGAGATGGGGGAGGGGGAACTATGGCTACACCTTC.

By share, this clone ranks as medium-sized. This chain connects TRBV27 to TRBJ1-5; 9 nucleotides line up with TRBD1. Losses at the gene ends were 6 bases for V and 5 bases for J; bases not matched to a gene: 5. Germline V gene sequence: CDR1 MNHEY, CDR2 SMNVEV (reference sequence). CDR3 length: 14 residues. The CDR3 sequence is CASRRDREDQPQHF. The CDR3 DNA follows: TGTGCCAGCAGGCGGGACAGGGAGGATCAGCCCCAGCATTTT.

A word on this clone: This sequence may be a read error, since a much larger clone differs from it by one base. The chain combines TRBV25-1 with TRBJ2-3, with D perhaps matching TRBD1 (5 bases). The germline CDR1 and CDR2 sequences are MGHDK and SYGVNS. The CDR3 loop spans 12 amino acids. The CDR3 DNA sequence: TGTGCCAGCAGTCAGGGCACAGATACGCGGTATTTT. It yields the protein CASSQGTDTRYF.

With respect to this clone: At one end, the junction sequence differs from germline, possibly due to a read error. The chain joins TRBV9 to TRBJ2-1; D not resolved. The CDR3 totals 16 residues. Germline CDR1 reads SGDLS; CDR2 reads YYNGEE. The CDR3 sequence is CASSVEGRISCNEQFF. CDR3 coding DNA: TGTGCCAGCAGCGTAGAGGGTAGAATCTCCTGCAATGAGCAGTTCTTC.

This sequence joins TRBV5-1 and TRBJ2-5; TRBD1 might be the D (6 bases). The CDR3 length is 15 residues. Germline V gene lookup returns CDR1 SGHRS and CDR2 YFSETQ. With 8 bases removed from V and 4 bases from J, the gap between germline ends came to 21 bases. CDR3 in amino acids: CASRPQNRARETQYF. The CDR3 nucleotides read TGCGCCAGTAGGCCACAAAACAGGGCGCGAGAGACCCAGTACTTC.

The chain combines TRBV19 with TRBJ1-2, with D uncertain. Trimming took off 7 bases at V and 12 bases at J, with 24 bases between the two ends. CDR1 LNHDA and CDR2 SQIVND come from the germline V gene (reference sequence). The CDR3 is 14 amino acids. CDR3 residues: CASKLAEQYYFDTF. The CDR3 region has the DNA TGTGCCAGTAAGCTGGCCGAGCAATACTATTTCGACACCTTC.